These 21 T cell receptor beta chains came from one sample sequenced in a study of cytomegalovirus exposure and HLA in healthy donors. Researchers ran the PCR with 60 Vbeta and 13 Jbeta primers. TCRdb's table, derived via immunoSEQ multiplex PCR, lists solely in-frame clones and lacks some. The data contain 150,000 or so clones, 75% to 80% of them seen just once; the ten biggest clones take up around 15%. The specimen sequenced was PBMCs. The receptor source for this set is a man aged 50 to 59 in good health and CMV-seropositive.

The chain combines TRBV6-6 with TRBJ2-3; 8 bases align to TRBD2. Losses at the gene ends were 1 base for V and 5 bases for J; bases not matched to a gene: 8. Germline lookup yields CDR1 MNHNY and CDR2 SVGAGI (reference sequence). This CDR3 has 16 residues. For the CDR3, the DNA is TGTGCCAGCAGTTACTTGGACGGGGGGGCGAAAGATACGCAGTATTTT. This sequence encodes CASSYLDGGAKDTQYF.

The chain has TRBV4-1 and TRBJ1-1, with D unresolved. CDR3 length: 18 amino acids. Between the trimmed V and J ends, which lost 3 bases and 2 bases, there was a span of 22 bases. Germline loops: CDR1 MGHRA, CDR2 YSYEKL. Written as DNA, the CDR3 is TGCGCCAGCAGCCATCCCCCGGTCGGGAATGAATTCAACACTGAAGCTTTCTTT. This gives the protein CASSHPPVGNEFNTEAFF.

This clone appeared many times. The chain employs TRBV18 and TRBJ1-4; 7 bases are a match to TRBD1. The trim removed 8 bases at V and 5 bases at J, leaving 5 bases unmatched. Germline V gene sequence: CDR1 KGHSH, CDR2 LQKENI. This CDR3 contains 13 residues. The CDR3 DNA reads TGTGCCAGCAAGGGACAGTACAATGAAAAACTGTTTTTT. This translates into CASKGQYNEKLFF.

This chain links TRBV13 with TRBJ1-1; D is perhaps TRBD1 (5 bases). The V gene lost 6 bases and the J gene lost 1 base, with 15 bases spanning the gap. The CDR3 has 15 residues. Germline CDR1 PRHDT, CDR2 FYEKMQ (reference sequence). CDR3 DNA: TGTGCCAGCAGTTGGGGGGGAAGCCAGAACACTGAAGCTTTCTTT. It is translated as CASSWGGSQNTEAFF.

This chain joins TRBV10-3 and TRBJ2-7; 8 nucleotides align to TRBD2. Trimming took 6 bases from V and 4 from J; bases not matched to a gene: 17. Germline V gives CDR1 ENHRY, CDR2 SYGVKD. This CDR3 has 17 residues. CDR3: CAISQEGRGGTRYEQYF. CDR3 DNA sequence: TGTGCCATCAGCCAAGAGGGACGGGGGGGGACTCGATACGAGCAGTACTTC.

The chain is built from TRBV5-6 and TRBJ2-5; 8 bases map to TRBD1. The DNA end is a closer match to TRBJ2-7, so the J assignment may be wrong. This CDR3 comprises 13 residues. From germline, CDR1 is SGHDT and CDR2 YYEEEE. CDR3 loop: CASSLGTGSEQYF. The DNA for the CDR3 is TGTGCCAGCAGCTTGGGGACAGGGTCCGAGCAGTACTTC.

V usage is TRBV2 and J usage is TRBJ2-5; TRBD2 matches 11 bases. CDR1 and CDR2 from the germline V gene are SNHLY and FYNNEI. This CDR3 contains 17 residues. The V and J ends lost 1 base and 5 bases, in that order; junction bases with no gene match: 9. The CDR3 DNA reads TGTGCCAGCAGTGAAGTCGGGCTAGCGGGGGGATCGGAGACCCAGTACTTC. This sequence encodes CASSEVGLAGGSETQYF.

The chain couples TRBV5-1 to TRBJ2-7; D perhaps matches TRBD1 (6 bases). The V gene lost 1 base and the J gene lost 2 bases, with 13 bases spanning the gap. CDR1 is SGHRS, CDR2 YFSETQ, per germline. CDR3 length: 15 residues. The CDR3 DNA sequence: TGCGCCAGCAGCTTGAAGACAGGCCGTACCTACGAGCAGTACGTC. Its protein product is CASSLKTGRTYEQYV.

The chain recombines TRBV10-2 with TRBJ1-1; TRBD1 aligns across 9 bases. V shed 3 bases and J 2 bases; nucleotides not matched to a gene: 4. The CDR3 covers 15 residues. CDR1 is WSHSY, CDR2 SAAADI, per germline. CDR3 DNA: TGCGCCAGCAGTGAACAGGGGGCCGGAAACACTGAAGCTTTCTTT. It codes for CASSEQGAGNTEAFF.

The V gene is TRBV6-6, the J gene TRBJ1-4; D gene ambiguous. With 6 bases removed from V and 8 bases from J, the gap between germline ends came to 10 bases. This CDR3 has 12 residues. The germline V gene has CDR1 MNHNY and CDR2 SVGAGI (reference sequence). DNA of the CDR3: TGTGCCAGCAGCGCGGGAGGAGAAAAACTGTTTTTT. Residues: CASSAGGEKLFF.

This clone has just one count. The chain is built from TRBV27 and TRBJ2-2; D is unresolved. Germline V lookup: CDR1 MNHEY, CDR2 SMNVEV (reference sequence). There are 12 residues in the CDR3. The germline V and J ends were trimmed by 3 bases and 6 bases, with 5 bases remaining between them. This chain's CDR3 is CASSFSAGELFF. In DNA, the CDR3 is TGTGCCAGCAGTTTCAGCGCCGGGGAGCTGTTTTTT.

The chain uses TRBV28 and TRBJ1-2, with 10 bases that match TRBD1. Trimming took 5 bases from V and 2 from J; bases not matched to a gene: 5. CDR3 size: 15 residues. Germline values: CDR1 MDHEN, CDR2 SYDVKM. As DNA, the CDR3 is TGTGCCAGCAGTACCAGGACAGGGGGGAACTATGGCTACACCTTC. It is translated as CASSTRTGGNYGYTF.

The CDR3 nucleotides are TGTGCCAGCAGCTTAGTCGGTACGGGGTCAGATACGCAGTATTTT. Translation: CASSLVGTGSDTQYF. This chain joins TRBV7-9 and TRBJ2-3, with D perhaps TRBD2 (5 bases). Germline-derived CDR1 and CDR2 are SEHNR and FQNEAQ (reference sequence). CDR3 length: 15 amino acids. The V and J ends lost 1 base and 4 bases respectively, with 12 bases between them.

The chain links TRBV25-1 to TRBJ2-7; possibly TRBD2 for D (6 bases). Germline CDR1 reads MGHDK; CDR2 reads SYGVNS. The length of the CDR3 is 14 residues. Trimming pared 6 bases from V and 0 bases from J, leaving 12 bases between. The CDR3 region is CASSRDGGSYEQYF. Written as DNA, the CDR3 is TGTGCCAGCAGCAGGGACGGGGGCTCCTACGAGCAGTACTTC.

The J gene is TRBJ2-5, the V gene TRBV11-2, with D possibly being TRBD2 (6 bases). Germline-derived CDR1 and CDR2 are SGHAT and FQNNGV. The V gene lost 5 bases and the J gene lost 6 bases, with 13 bases spanning the gap. The CDR3 consists of 13 residues. This chain's CDR3 is CASSASGRQTQYF. The CDR3 DNA reads TGTGCCAGCAGCGCGAGCGGGCGACAGACCCAGTACTTC. Full variable domain (missing parts from reference TRBV11-2 and TRBJ2-5): EAGVAQSPRYKIIEKRQSVAFWCNPISGHATLYWYQQILGQGPKLLIQFQNNGVVDDSQLPKDRFSAERLKGVDSTLKIQPAKLEDSAVYLCASSASGRQTQYFGPGTRLLVL.

J is TRBJ1-1 and V is TRBV6-6, with D possibly matching TRBD1 (5 bases). This CDR3 region has 14 residues. Per the germline V gene, CDR1 is MNHNY and CDR2 is SVGAGI (reference sequence). Trimming removed 5 bases at V and 0 bases at J, with 10 bases between. The DNA of the CDR3 is TGTGCCAGCAGTGCAGGGATAATGAACACTGAAGCTTTCTTT. Translated: CASSAGIMNTEAFF.

The rearrangement links TRBV5-1 to TRBJ1-2; D gene unclear. Per the germline V gene, CDR1 is SGHRS and CDR2 is YFSETQ. The CDR3 extends over 17 amino acids. V was shortened by 4 bases and J by 0 bases, with 19 bases between the two germline ends. The CDR3 region is CASSPRLEASTNYGYTF. DNA of the CDR3: TGCGCCAGCAGCCCCCGCCTTGAGGCTTCAACTAACTATGGCTACACCTTC. Filled out from reference TRBV5-1 and TRBJ1-2, the complete variable domain reads KAGVTQTPRYLIKTRGQQVTLSCSPISGHRSVSWYQQTPGQGLQFLFEYFSETQRNKGNFPGRFSGRQFSNSRSEMNVSTLELGDSALYLCASSPRLEASTNYGYTFGSGTRLTVV.

The V and J genes are TRBV4-3 and TRBJ2-7; D remains unclear. Germline V gives CDR1 LGHNA, CDR2 YSLEER. The CDR3 is made up of 11 amino acids. V shed 2 bases and J shed 6 bases, with 5 bases lying between them. The CDR3 is CASSQRGEQYF. The CDR3 DNA is TGCGCCAGCAGCCAAAGAGGCGAGCAGTACTTC.

This rearrangement joins TRBV28 to TRBJ1-2; D is undetermined. Trimming cost V 2 bases and J 6 bases, with 7 bases left between them. The CDR3 is 12 amino acids. CDR1 and CDR2 (germline): MDHEN, SYDVKM. The CDR3: CASSLRQDGYTF. In DNA, the CDR3 is TGTGCCAGCAGTTTACGGCAGGATGGCTACACCTTC.

The V call is TRBV9, the J call TRBJ1-2; no clear D. Trimming stripped 4 bases from V and 3 bases from J, with 13 bases between. This CDR3 has 14 amino acids. Germline V gene data show CDR1 as SGDLS and CDR2 as YYNGEE. This chain's CDR3 is CASSIAGSYYGYTF. Here the CDR3 DNA reads TGTGCCAGCAGCATAGCGGGGTCATACTATGGCTACACCTTC.

This clone was recorded a few times. V is TRBV5-4 and J is TRBJ1-2; no clear D gene. V was trimmed by 4 bases and J by 5 bases, leaving 18 bases between them. Germline V gives CDR1 SGHNT, CDR2 YYREEE (reference sequence). This CDR3 has 15 residues. CDR3 amino acids: CASSHQAYDPYGYTF. CDR3 sequence (DNA): TGTGCCAGCAGCCATCAGGCGTACGACCCGTATGGCTACACCTTC.